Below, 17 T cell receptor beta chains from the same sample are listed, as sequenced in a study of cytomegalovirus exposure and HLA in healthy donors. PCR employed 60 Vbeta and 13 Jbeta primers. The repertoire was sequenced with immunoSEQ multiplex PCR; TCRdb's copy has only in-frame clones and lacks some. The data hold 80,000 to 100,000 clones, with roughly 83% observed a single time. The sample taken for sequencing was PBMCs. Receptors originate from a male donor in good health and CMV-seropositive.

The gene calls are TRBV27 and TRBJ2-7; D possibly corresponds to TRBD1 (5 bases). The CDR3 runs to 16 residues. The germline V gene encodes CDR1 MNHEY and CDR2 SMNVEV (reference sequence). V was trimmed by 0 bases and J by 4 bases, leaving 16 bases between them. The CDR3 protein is CASSLSSAAGPYEQYF. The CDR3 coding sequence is TGTGCCAGCAGTTTATCGAGTGCGGCAGGGCCGTACGAGCAGTACTTC.

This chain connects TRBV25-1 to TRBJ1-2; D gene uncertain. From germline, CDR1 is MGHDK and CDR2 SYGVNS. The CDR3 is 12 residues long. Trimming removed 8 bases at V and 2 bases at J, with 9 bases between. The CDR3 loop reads CASADTNYGYTF. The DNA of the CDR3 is TGTGCCAGCGCCGACACGAACTATGGCTACACCTTC.

CDR3 residues: CASNPGQGSTEAFF. The CDR3 DNA reads TGTGCCAGCAATCCAGGACAGGGAAGCACTGAAGCTTTCTTT. The V and J genes are TRBV2 and TRBJ1-1; 8 bases match TRBD1. This CDR3 is built from 14 residues. The J segment lost 4 bases and the V segment lost 7 bases, leaving 8 bases of the junction unmatched. The germline V gene has CDR1 SNHLY and CDR2 FYNNEI. The whole variable domain, remainder taken from reference TRBV2 and TRBJ1-1, is EPEVTQTPSHQVTQMGQEVILRCVPISNHLYFYWYRQILGQKVEFLVSFYNNEISEKSEIFDDQFSVERPDGSNFTLKIRSTKLEDSAMYFCASNPGQGSTEAFFGQGTRLTVV.

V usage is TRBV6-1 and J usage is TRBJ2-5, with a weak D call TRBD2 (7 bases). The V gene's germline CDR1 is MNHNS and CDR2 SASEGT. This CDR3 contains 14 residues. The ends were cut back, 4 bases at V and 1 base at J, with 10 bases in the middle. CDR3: CASSGGGPQETQYF. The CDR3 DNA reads TGTGCCAGCAGTGGGGGGGGGCCCCAAGAGACCCAGTACTTC.

The CDR3 DNA is TGTGCCAGCAGCCAAGAAGCGATTTGGGGTGCAGCGGGCTATAATTCACCCCTCCACTTT. Residues: CASSQEAIWGAAGYNSPLHF. V is TRBV4-2 and J is TRBJ1-6; D call uncertain. This CDR3 contains 20 residues. Between the trimmed V and J ends, which lost 0 bases and 3 bases, there was a span of 21 bases. Germline CDR1 reads LGHNA; CDR2 reads YNFKEQ.

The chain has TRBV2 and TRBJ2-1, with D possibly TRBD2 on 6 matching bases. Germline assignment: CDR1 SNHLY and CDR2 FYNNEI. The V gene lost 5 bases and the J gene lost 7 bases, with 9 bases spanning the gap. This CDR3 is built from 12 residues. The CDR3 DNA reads TGTGCCAGCAGTCTCCGGGGGAATGAGCAGTTCTTC. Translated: CASSLRGNEQFF.

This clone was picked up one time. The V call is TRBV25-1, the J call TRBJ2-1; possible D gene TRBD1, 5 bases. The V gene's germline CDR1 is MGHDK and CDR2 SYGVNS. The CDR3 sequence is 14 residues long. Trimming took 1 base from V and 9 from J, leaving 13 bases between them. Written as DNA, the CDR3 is TGTGCCAGCAGTGAATTCGACAGTGCTTTTGAGCAGTTCTTC. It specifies CASSEFDSAFEQFF.

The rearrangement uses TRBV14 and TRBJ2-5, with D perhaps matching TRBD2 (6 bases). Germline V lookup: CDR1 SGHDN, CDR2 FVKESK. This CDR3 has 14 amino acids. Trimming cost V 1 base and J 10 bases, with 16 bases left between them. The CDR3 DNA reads TGTGCCAGCAGCCAAGTAAAAGGGAGGAGCGGCCAGTACTTC. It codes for CASSQVKGRSGQYF. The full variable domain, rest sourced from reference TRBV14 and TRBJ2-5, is EAGVTQFPSHSVIEKGQTVTLRCDPISGHDNLYWYRRVMGKEIKFLLHFVKESKQDESGMPNNRFLAERTGGTYSTLKVQPAELEDSGVYFCASSQVKGRSGQYFGPGTRLLVL.

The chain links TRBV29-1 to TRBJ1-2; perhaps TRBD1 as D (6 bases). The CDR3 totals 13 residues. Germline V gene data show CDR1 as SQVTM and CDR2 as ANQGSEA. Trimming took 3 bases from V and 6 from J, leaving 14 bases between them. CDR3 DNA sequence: TGCAGCGTTGAGGGGGCAGGACTGGATGGCTACACCTTC. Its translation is CSVEGAGLDGYTF.

CDR3 amino acids: CASSPGQGYEQYF. In DNA form, the CDR3 reads TGTGCCAGCAGCCCCGGACAGGGATACGAGCAGTACTTC. V usage is TRBV7-9 and J usage is TRBJ2-7, with 8 bases aligning to TRBD1. J was trimmed by 4 bases and V by 5 bases; bases with no gene match: 4. CDR3 length: 13 amino acids. CDR1 and CDR2 (germline): SEHNR, FQNEAQ (reference sequence).

CDR3 protein: CASSLLQGETQYF. The CDR3 nucleotides read TGCGCCAGCAGCTTATTACAGGGTGAGACCCAGTACTTC. The rearrangement links TRBV5-1 to TRBJ2-5, with D tentatively TRBD1 (6 bases). Looked up from germline, CDR1 is SGHRS and CDR2 is YFSETQ. Trimming left V 2 bases short and J 5 bases short, with 10 bases between. The CDR3 has 13 amino acids.

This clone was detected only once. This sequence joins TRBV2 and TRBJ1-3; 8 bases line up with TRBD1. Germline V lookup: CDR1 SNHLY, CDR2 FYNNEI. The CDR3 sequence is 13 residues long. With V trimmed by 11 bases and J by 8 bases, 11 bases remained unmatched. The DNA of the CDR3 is TGTGCCGCAGGTCCAGGGGGCGCCGACACCATATATTTT. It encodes CAAGPGGADTIYF.

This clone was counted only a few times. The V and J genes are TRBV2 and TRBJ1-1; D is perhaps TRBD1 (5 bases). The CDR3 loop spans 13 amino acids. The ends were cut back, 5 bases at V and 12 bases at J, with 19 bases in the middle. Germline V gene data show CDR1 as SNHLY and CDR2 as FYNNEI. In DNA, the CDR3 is TGTGCCAGCAGTCCTGACAGTAGGAGTTTTCCTTTCTTT. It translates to CASSPDSRSFPFF.

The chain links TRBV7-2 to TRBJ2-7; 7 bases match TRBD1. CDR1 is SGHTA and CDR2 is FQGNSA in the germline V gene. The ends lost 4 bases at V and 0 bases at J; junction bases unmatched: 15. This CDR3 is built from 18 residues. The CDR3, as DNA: TGTGCCAGCAGCTCCCCTGAGGTCCGGGACAGATTCTCCTACGAGCAGTACTTC. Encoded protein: CASSSPEVRDRFSYEQYF. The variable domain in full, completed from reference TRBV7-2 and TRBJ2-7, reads GAGVSQSPSNKVTEKGKDVELRCDPISGHTALYWYRQSLGQGLEFLIYFQGNSAPDKSGLPSDRFSAERTGGSVSTLTIQRTQQEDSAVYLCASSSPEVRDRFSYEQYFGPGTRLTVT.

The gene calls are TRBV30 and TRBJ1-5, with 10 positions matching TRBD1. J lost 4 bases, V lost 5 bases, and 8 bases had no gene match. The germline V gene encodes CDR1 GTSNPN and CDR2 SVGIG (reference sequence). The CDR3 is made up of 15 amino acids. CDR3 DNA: TGTGCCTGGGGGAAGGACAGGGGGGGGAATCAGCCCCAGCATTTT. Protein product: CAWGKDRGGNQPQHF.

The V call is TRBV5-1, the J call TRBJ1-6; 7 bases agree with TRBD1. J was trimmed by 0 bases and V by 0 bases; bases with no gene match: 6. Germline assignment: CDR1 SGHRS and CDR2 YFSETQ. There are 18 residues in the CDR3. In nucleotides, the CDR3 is TGCGCCAGCAGCTTGGGTACAGGGGTTAGCTCCTATAATTCACCCCTCCACTTT. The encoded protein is CASSLGTGVSSYNSPLHF.

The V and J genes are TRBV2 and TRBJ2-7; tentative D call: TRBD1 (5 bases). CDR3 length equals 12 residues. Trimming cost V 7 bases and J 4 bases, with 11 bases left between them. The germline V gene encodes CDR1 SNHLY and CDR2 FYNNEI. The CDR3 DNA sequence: TGTGCCAGCACGGAGCGACAGTACGAGCAGTACTTC. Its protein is CASTERQYEQYF. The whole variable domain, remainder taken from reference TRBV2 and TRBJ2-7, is EPEVTQTPSHQVTQMGQEVILRCVPISNHLYFYWYRQILGQKVEFLVSFYNNEISEKSEIFDDQFSVERPDGSNFTLKIRSTKLEDSAMYFCASTERQYEQYFGPGTRLTVT.